In this sample, the clone carrying this T cell receptor beta chain turned up a few times. The source of the sample is a study of blood T cell repertoires in COVID-19. CDR1 and CDR2 from the germline V gene are MNHEY and SMNVEV (reference sequence). V was clipped by 8 bases and J by 2 bases, with 9 bases between them. This CDR3 region has 12 residues. Sequenced by immunoSEQ multiplex PCR; TCRdb stores in-frame clones only, minus some. The table lists hundreds of thousands of clones, around 90% of them singletons. The chain combines TRBV27 with TRBJ1-2; D is uncertain. The sample was peripheral blood. This TCR was sampled from a woman aged 40 to 50 with COVID-19, enrolled during active disease. The CDR3 sequence: CASRTANYGYTF. The DNA for the CDR3 is TGTGCCAGCCGGACTGCAAACTATGGCTACACCTTC.